One sample yielded the 26 T cell receptor beta chains listed below, sequenced in a study of blood T cells in healthy people across ages. For the second PCR, which ran for about 6 to 12 cycles, a sample-barcoded 5' primer and a J-beta primer mix were used. TCRdb fed the 5' RACE reads into MiXCR, producing one record per CDR3 protein. The data show around 650,000 distinct CDR3 sequences, about a third seen once. Sequences were obtained from blood. The receptor source for this set is a woman of 80 years or more in good health.

Ten or more counts support this clonotype. The rearrangement joins TRBV5-5 to TRBJ2-7, with D perhaps being TRBD1 or TRBD2 (5 bases each). CDR1 is SGHKS and CDR2 is YYEKEE in the germline V gene (reference sequence). The CDR3 totals 13 residues. The V and J ends lost 7 bases and 0 bases respectively, with 11 bases between them. In DNA form, the CDR3 reads TGTGCCAGCGGGACCAGAACCTCCTACGAGCAGTACTTC. Encoded protein: CASGTRTSYEQYF.

This clonotype was seen a few times. The chain has TRBV27 and TRBJ1-3, with D unclear. Germline V CDR1 and CDR2: MNHEY, SMNVEV (reference sequence). The CDR3 spans 17 residues. Trimming took off 3 bases at V and 0 bases at J, with 15 bases between the two ends. The CDR3 nucleotides read TGTGCCAGCAGTTTTACCCATGGCAGAAGCTCTGGAAACACCATATATTTT. Its protein product is CASSFTHGRSSGNTIYF.

This clonotype occurred many times. J is TRBJ2-5 and V is TRBV12-3 or TRBV12-4; 7 bases are a match to TRBD1. The CDR3 sequence is 13 residues long. V lost 4 bases and J lost 5; bases outside the gene matches: 4. CDR3 amino acids: CASSWTGAETQYF. DNA for the CDR3: TGTGCCAGCAGTTGGACAGGAGCGGAGACCCAGTACTTC.

The V call is TRBV20-1, the J call TRBJ2-1, with 15 positions matching TRBD2. CDR1 and CDR2 from the germline V gene are DFQATT and SNEGSKA (reference sequence). The junction had 5 bases not matched to a gene; V was cut back by 1 base and J by 7 bases. CDR3 length equals 16 residues. For the CDR3, the DNA is TGCAGTGCTAGAGGGACTAGCGGGAGGGCTGGAAATGAGCAGTTCTTC. It encodes CSARGTSGRAGNEQFF.

This clonotype was recorded many times. V and J are TRBV7-2 and TRBJ2-7; unclear D gene. Germline V CDR1 and CDR2: SGHTA, FQGNSA. Trimming removed 1 base at V and 4 bases at J, with 8 bases between. The CDR3 runs 13 residues. CDR3 region: CASSLENRYEQYF. The CDR3 region has the DNA TGTGCCAGCAGCTTAGAGAACAGATACGAGCAGTACTTC.

This clonotype was picked up a small number of times. The chain carries TRBV30 and TRBJ1-1, with D unclear. The V and J ends lost 2 bases and 0 bases respectively, with 7 bases between them. Per the germline V gene, CDR1 is GTSNPN and CDR2 is SVGIG (reference sequence). CDR3 length equals 13 residues. CDR3 sequence reads: CAWSPHMNTEAFF. The CDR3 coding sequence is TGTGCCTGGAGTCCTCACATGAACACTGAAGCTTTCTTT. Variable domain in full (rest from reference TRBV30 and TRBJ1-1): SQTIHQWPATLVQPVGSPLSLECTVEGTSNPNLYWYRQAAGRGLQLLFYSVGIGQISSEVPQNLSASRPQDRQFILSSKKLLLSDSGFYLCAWSPHMNTEAFFGQGTRLTVV.

This chain joins TRBV2 and TRBJ2-1; 11 bases line up with TRBD2. J was trimmed by 5 bases and V by 4 bases; bases with no gene match: 7. Germline lookup yields CDR1 SNHLY and CDR2 FYNNEI. CDR3 length: 16 amino acids. CDR3 DNA sequence: TGTGCCAGCAGTGGTAGCGGGGGGGCCTGGGACAATGAGCAGTTCTTC. As protein: CASSGSGGAWDNEQFF.

This clonotype was detected many times. V is TRBV3-1 and J is TRBJ2-1, with D perhaps TRBD2 (6 bases). In germline, CDR1 is LGHDT, CDR2 YNNKEL (reference sequence). This CDR3 is built from 15 residues. V lost 4 bases and J lost 8, with 18 bases in between. The CDR3 DNA reads TGTGCCAGCAGCCCCCGTTTAAGGGGCGGGGATGAGCAGTTCTTC. Translation: CASSPRLRGGDEQFF.

This clonotype was detected ten times or more. The rearrangement uses TRBV9 and TRBJ2-1; TRBD2 aligns across 11 bases. In germline, CDR1 is SGDLS, CDR2 YYNGEE. The ends lost 2 bases at V and 5 bases at J; junction bases unmatched: 6. The CDR3 loop spans 16 amino acids. DNA for the CDR3: TGTGCCAGCAGCGTGATTAGCGGGGGGGCCCACAATGAGCAGTTCTTC. Residues: CASSVISGGAHNEQFF. Using reference TRBV9 and TRBJ2-1 for the parts outside the CDR3, the full variable domain is DSGVTQTPKHLITATGQRVTLRCSPRSGDLSVYWYQQSLDQGLQFLIQYYNGEERAKGNILERFSAQQFPDLHSELNLSSLELGDSALYFCASSVISGGAHNEQFFGPGTRLTVL.

This clonotype was counted only a few times. The rearrangement uses TRBV12-3 or TRBV12-4 and TRBJ2-3, with D perhaps TRBD2 (5 bases). CDR3 length equals 16 residues. V was trimmed by 3 bases and J by 0 bases, leaving 13 bases between them. The CDR3: CASSFIGRTSTDTQYF. CDR3 in DNA: TGTGCCAGCAGTTTCATTGGAAGGACTAGCACAGATACGCAGTATTTT.

This clonotype occurred many times. The rearrangement joins TRBV12-3 or TRBV12-4 to TRBJ1-2, with D unclear. V lost 1 base and J 8 bases, leaving 20 bases between the germline ends. CDR3 size: 16 residues. The CDR3 DNA is TGTGCCAGCAGTTTAGGACCCATATCGGACTTGGGAGGCTACACCTTC. It encodes CASSLGPISDLGGYTF.

This clonotype was counted at least ten times. A read error is possible here, since a much larger clone lies one base away. The V call is TRBV5-1, the J call TRBJ2-1; TRBD2 matches 7 bases. The end of the DNA aligns better with TRBJ2-7, so the J call may be wrong. Germline assignment: CDR1 SGHRS and CDR2 YFSETQ. The CDR3 is 15 amino acids. The CDR3 reads CASSNSAGSYNEQYF. DNA of the CDR3: TGCGCCAGCAGCAACTCAGCGGGGTCGTACAATGAGCAGTACTTC.

To note about this clonotype: At one end, the junction sequence differs from germline, possibly due to a read error. This chain links TRBV7-2 with TRBJ1-4; a possible D gene is TRBD1 (5 bases). The CDR3 runs to 15 residues. CDR1 is SGHTA, CDR2 FQGNSA, per germline. CDR3 DNA sequence: TGTGCCAGCAGCTTAGGGGGACCAACTAATGAAAAACGGTTTTTT. Protein product: CASSLGGPTNEKRFF. Full variable domain (rest looked up from reference TRBV7-2 and TRBJ1-4): GAGVSQSPSNKVTEKGKDVELRCDPISGHTALYWYRQSLGQGLEFLIYFQGNSAPDKSGLPSDRFSAERTGGSVSTLTIQRTQQEDSAVYLCASSLGGPTNEKRFFGSGTQLSVL.

This clonotype was observed many times. The J gene is TRBJ2-5, the V gene TRBV5-5; no clear D gene. The germline V gene encodes CDR1 SGHKS and CDR2 YYEKEE (reference sequence). The CDR3 spans 15 residues. Trimming removed 1 base at V and 5 bases at J, with 15 bases between. CDR3 nucleotides: TGTGCCAGCAGCTTGAACCCGCTTGCCCGGGAGACCCAGTACTTC. It encodes CASSLNPLARETQYF.

This chain uses TRBV7-2 with TRBJ2-5, with D perhaps TRBD1 (6 bases). CDR1 and CDR2 from the germline V gene are SGHTA and FQGNSA. The V end lost 8 bases, the J end lost 4 bases, and 20 bases lay between the germline ends. This CDR3 has 15 residues. The CDR3 DNA is TGTGCCAGCTCGGGTCAGGGGAGCACGGCAGAGACCCAGTACTTC. Translation: CASSGQGSTAETQYF.

This chain connects TRBV28 to TRBJ2-3, with 9 nucleotides matching TRBD2. This CDR3 has 16 residues. J gave up 7 bases and V 6 bases, and 14 bases lay outside the gene matches. CDR1 and CDR2 (germline): MDHEN, SYDVKM. The CDR3 sequence is CASSNSVSGSRHTQYF. CDR3 sequence (DNA): TGTGCCAGCAGCAATTCGGTTAGCGGGAGTAGACATACGCAGTATTTT. The variable domain in full, with the rest retrieved from reference TRBV28 and TRBJ2-3, is DVKVTQSSRYLVKRTGEKVFLECVQDMDHENMFWYRQDPGLGLRLIYFSYDVKMKEKGDIPEGYSVSREKKERFSLILESASTNQTSMYLCASSNSVSGSRHTQYFGPGTRLTVL.

Ten or more counts support this clonotype. The rearrangement uses TRBV20-1 and TRBJ2-1; 9 bases are a match to TRBD2. This CDR3 spans 17 amino acids. Germline values: CDR1 DFQATT, CDR2 SNEGSKA (reference sequence). The trim removed 0 bases at V and 8 bases at J, leaving 14 bases unmatched. The CDR3 DNA is TGCAGTGCTAGAGATGTTCGGACGCGGGGGGGCTTGGATGAGCAGTTCTTC. It is translated as CSARDVRTRGGLDEQFF.

The V gene is TRBV20-1, the J gene TRBJ1-4; 9 bases line up with TRBD1. The CDR3 is 17 amino acids. With 5 bases clipped from V and 3 bases from J, the junction kept 13 bases outside the gene matches. The germline V gene encodes CDR1 DFQATT and CDR2 SNEGSKA (reference sequence). The CDR3 region has the DNA TGCAGTGCTCTGGGTGACAGGGGGAGTACGGCTAATGAAAAACTGTTTTTT. The encoded protein is CSALGDRGSTANEKLFF.

This clonotype was observed many times. This rearrangement joins TRBV11-2 to TRBJ2-1; TRBD1 is a possible D gene (6 bases). V shed 5 bases and J shed 7 bases, with 18 bases lying between them. This CDR3 contains 15 residues. Germline V gene sequence: CDR1 SGHAT, CDR2 FQNNGV. CDR3 bases: TGTGCCAGCAGCATGCGACAGGTCCAGACGAATGAGCAGTTCTTC. It codes for CASSMRQVQTNEQFF. Full variable domain (remainder filled in from reference TRBV11-2 and TRBJ2-1): EAGVAQSPRYKIIEKRQSVAFWCNPISGHATLYWYQQILGQGPKLLIQFQNNGVVDDSQLPKDRFSAERLKGVDSTLKIQPAKLEDSAVYLCASSMRQVQTNEQFFGPGTRLTVL.

DNA for the CDR3: TGTGCCACCAGCAGCAGGGTCCTTAGAGAAAAACTGTTTTTT. It translates to CATSSRVLREKLFF. The rearrangement links TRBV15 to TRBJ1-4; maybe TRBD1 (5 bases). CDR1 is LNHNV, CDR2 YYDKDF, per germline (reference sequence). CDR3 length: 14 residues. Deletions cut 3 bases from V and 8 bases from J, with 13 bases between.

This clonotype was counted only a few times. V gene TRBV27 combines with J gene TRBJ2-4; D gene uncertain. V lost 4 bases and J lost 4, with 11 bases in between. The CDR3 covers 14 residues. CDR1 is MNHEY and CDR2 is SMNVEV in the germline V gene (reference sequence). CDR3 bases: TGTGCCAGCAGTTCCCCAGGAAAGAAAAACATTCAGTACTTC. The encoded protein is CASSSPGKKNIQYF.

There are many counts of this clonotype. The rearrangement links TRBV15 to TRBJ1-4; 8 bases are a match to TRBD1. There are 15 residues in the CDR3. V lost 4 bases, J lost 5 bases, and 6 bases stayed unmatched. The V gene's germline CDR1 is LNHNV and CDR2 YYDKDF (reference sequence). The CDR3 reads CATSTGGGLNEKLFF. The DNA of the CDR3 is TGTGCCACCAGCACAGGGGGCGGACTAAATGAAAAACTGTTTTTT.

As regards this clonotype: A much larger clone differs by one base, so this may be a read error. The V and J genes are TRBV7-4 and TRBJ2-3; possibly TRBD1 for D (5 bases). Trimming left V 7 bases short and J 1 base short, with 12 bases between. The CDR3 consists of 14 residues. The germline V gene has CDR1 SGHVT and CDR2 SQSDAQ. CDR3 DNA sequence: TGTGCCAGCAAGTGGCAGGGTCGCACAGATACGCAGTATTTT. Protein sequence: CASKWQGRTDTQYF.

This clonotype was detected ten times or more. This chain connects TRBV29-1 to TRBJ2-1, with D hard to call. The CDR3 runs 14 residues. Germline CDR1 and CDR2: SQVTM and ANQGSEA. The V and J ends lost 4 bases and 2 bases respectively, with 12 bases between them. DNA of the CDR3: TGCAGCGTTGCAAGTAATGGCCCCTACAATGAGCAGTTCTTC. This sequence encodes CSVASNGPYNEQFF.

This clonotype was found many times. Here the CDR3 reads CSARDLGTAPRQETQYF. The CDR3 nucleotides read TGCAGTGCTAGAGATTTAGGAACAGCGCCACGGCAAGAGACCCAGTACTTC. The rearrangement uses TRBV20-1 and TRBJ2-5, with D uncertain. CDR3 length equals 17 residues. Germline V CDR1 and CDR2: DFQATT, SNEGSKA (reference sequence). Trimming removed 0 bases at V and 2 bases at J, with 19 bases between.

In its sample, this clonotype was seen once. A single base separates this from a much larger clone, so it may be a read error. The V call is TRBV27, the J call TRBJ2-1, with no clear D. V lost 1 base and J lost 13, with 17 bases in between. This CDR3 has 14 residues. Germline V lookup: CDR1 MNHEY, CDR2 SMNVEV (reference sequence). Written as DNA, the CDR3 is TGTGCCAGCAGTTTATACGGGCAGCAAGAGACCCAGTTCTTC. Translating gives CASSLYGQQETQFF.